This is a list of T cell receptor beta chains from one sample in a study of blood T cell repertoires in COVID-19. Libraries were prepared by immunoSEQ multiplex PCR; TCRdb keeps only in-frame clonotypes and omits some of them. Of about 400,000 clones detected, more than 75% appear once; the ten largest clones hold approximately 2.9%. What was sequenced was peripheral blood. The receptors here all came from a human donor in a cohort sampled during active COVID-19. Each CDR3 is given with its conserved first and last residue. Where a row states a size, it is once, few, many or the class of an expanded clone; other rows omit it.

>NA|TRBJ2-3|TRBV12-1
CASSFAGPSGSFFIATDTQYF
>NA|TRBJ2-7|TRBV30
CAWKDSPYEQYF
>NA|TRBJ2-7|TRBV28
CASSQTSGIVNEQYF
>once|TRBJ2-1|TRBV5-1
CASSPGVLITYNEQFF
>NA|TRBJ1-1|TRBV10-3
CAISESERAGTEAFF
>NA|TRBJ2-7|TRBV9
CASSRAINDEQYF
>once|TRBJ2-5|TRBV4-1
CASSQERLGTQYF
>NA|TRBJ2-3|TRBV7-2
CASSLRLAGGGDTQYF
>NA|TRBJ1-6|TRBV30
CAWNDGQGQSPLHF
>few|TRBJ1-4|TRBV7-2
CASSSGGGEKLFF
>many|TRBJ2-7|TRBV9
CASSVGQKDRYDEQYF
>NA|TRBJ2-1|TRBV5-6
CASSLVGLAGYNEQFF
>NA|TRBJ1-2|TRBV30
CAWSVSSNYGYTF
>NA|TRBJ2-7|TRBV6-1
CASSEMGLVTEQYF
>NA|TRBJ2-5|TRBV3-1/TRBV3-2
CASSHPQREPRGTQYF
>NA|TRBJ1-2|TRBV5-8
CASSLMIRQGDGYTF
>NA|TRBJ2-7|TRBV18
CASSPVREVGNEQYF
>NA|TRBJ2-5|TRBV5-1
CASSSRTGQETQYF
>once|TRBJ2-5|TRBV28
CASRLAGGQETQYF
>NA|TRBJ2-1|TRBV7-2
CASSLRLAGAPSSYNEQFF
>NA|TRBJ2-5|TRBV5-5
CASSFQGIQETQYF
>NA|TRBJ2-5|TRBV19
CASSIWGEAQETQYF
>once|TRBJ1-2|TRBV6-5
CASSQSRVGGYTF
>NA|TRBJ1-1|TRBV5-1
CASSLDTGNTEAFF
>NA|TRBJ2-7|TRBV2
CASKGRESSYEQYF
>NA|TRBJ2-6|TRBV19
CASKKHSGANVLTF
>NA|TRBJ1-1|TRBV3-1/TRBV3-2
CASSPTGTAEAFF
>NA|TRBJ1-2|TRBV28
CASTLRGERGYTF
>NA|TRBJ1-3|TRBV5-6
CASSLATGGGNTIYF
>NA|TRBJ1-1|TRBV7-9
CASSLEVRVAFF
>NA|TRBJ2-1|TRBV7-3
CASSLTSQNYNEQFF
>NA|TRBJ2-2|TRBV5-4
CASSGGGPNTGELFF
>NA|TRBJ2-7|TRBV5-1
CASSMDRVSEQYF
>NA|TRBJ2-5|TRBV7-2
CASSLNGPGGEQETQYF
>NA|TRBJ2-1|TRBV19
CASSTGTGYHEQFF
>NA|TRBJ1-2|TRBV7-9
CASSLVVANYGYTF
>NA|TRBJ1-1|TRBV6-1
CASSEGTGQGLSNTEAFF
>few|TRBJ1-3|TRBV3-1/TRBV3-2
CASSQDRGQGSGNTIYF
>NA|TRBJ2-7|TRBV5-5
CASSPWGGEQYF
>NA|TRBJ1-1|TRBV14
CASSQATWNTEAFF
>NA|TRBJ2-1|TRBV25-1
CASSAGRGTYNEQFF
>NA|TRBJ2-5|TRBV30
CAWSVGGGEETQYF
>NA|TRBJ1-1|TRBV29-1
CSVGGGNTEAFF
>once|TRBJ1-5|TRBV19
CASSQDRGANQPQHF
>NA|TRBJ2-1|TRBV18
CASSLATTSGGADEQFF
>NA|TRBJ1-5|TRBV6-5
CASSYSGGDQPQHF
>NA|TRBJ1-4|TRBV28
CASSLIPGQNEKLFF
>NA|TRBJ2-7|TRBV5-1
CASSLYRDNSYEQYF
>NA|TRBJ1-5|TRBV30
CAWSPLRNHQPQHF
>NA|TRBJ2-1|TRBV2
CASSEQTQYNEQFF
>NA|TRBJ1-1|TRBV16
CASSPSDRATEAFF
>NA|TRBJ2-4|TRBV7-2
CATAPGGPNHIQYF
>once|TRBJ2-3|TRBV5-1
CASSLAQSTDTQYF
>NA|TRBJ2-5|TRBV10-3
CAISESTEQETQYF
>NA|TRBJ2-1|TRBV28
CASSLRTGKGGLYNEQFF
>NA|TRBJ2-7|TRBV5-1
CASSLGQVIYEQYF
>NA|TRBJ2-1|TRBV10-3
CAISVLKREGRNEQFF
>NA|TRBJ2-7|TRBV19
CASSTQLAEFDEQYF